This T cell receptor beta chain was documented in a study of cytomegalovirus exposure and HLA in healthy donors. Germline values: CDR1 SGHNT, CDR2 YYREEE (reference sequence). The CDR3 is 16 residues long. Trimming pared 4 bases from V and 2 bases from J, leaving 16 bases between. It was with 60 Vbeta and 13 Jbeta primers that the PCR ran. Libraries were prepared by immunoSEQ multiplex PCR; TCRdb keeps only in-frame clonotypes and omits some of them. The listing records under 200,000 clones. This receptor was taken from a man aged 25 to 45 in good health and CMV-seronegative. The chain joins TRBV5-4 to TRBJ1-3; D is perhaps TRBD1 (6 bases). The sequencing input was PBMCs. The CDR3 reads CASSAQGLYTGNTIYF. For the CDR3, the DNA is TGTGCCAGCAGCGCTCAGGGGTTGTACACTGGAAACACCATATATTTT.